The present TCR beta chain was sequenced within a study of human T cells and chemical hapten exposure. This clonotype was recorded many times. TCRdb used MiXCR to reprocess the RACE reads, holding one entry per CDR3 protein. The sample has about 70,000 distinct CDR3 sequences, about 9.4% seen once. The germline V gene has CDR1 SEHNR and CDR2 FQNEAQ (reference sequence). The CDR3 is made up of 15 amino acids. Trimming pared 4 bases from V and 8 bases from J, leaving 17 bases between. The time point here: patch test 1, 2 weeks after DPC sensitization. Treatment: therapeutic diphenylcyclopropenone sensitization with weekly scalp DPC.

This specimen consisted of whole blood, obtained in connection with sensitization to the hapten diphenylcyclopropenone (DPC). This clonotype was obtained from a woman aged 40 to 49 with alopecia areata. Some clones in this sample may be carry-over from other donors' samples. The V and J genes are TRBV7-9 and TRBJ1-4; D perhaps matches TRBD1 (5 bases). The DNA of the CDR3 is TGTGCCAGCAGCTCCACTAAATGGGGGGAAGAAAAACTGTTTTTT. Amino acid sequence: CASSSTKWGEEKLFF. The whole variable domain, filled in from reference TRBV7-9 and TRBJ1-4, reads DTGVSQNPRHKITKRGQNVTFRCDPISEHNRLYWYRQTLGQGPEFLTYFQNEAQLEKSRLLSDRFSAERPKGSFSTLEIQRTEQGDSAMYLCASSSTKWGEEKLFFGSGTQLSVL.